These T cell receptor beta chains were read from a single sample in a study of cytomegalovirus exposure and HLA in healthy donors. Produced via immunoSEQ multiplex PCR; TCRdb's table is partial and in-frame only. Here the sample spans under 200,000 clones, approximately 85% being singletons. Specimen: PBMCs. Receptor source: a girl aged 2 to 9 in good health and CMV-seropositive. CDR3s include the opening cysteine and the closing phenylalanine or tryptophan. A D gene is named only where the DNA matches it firmly. Not every row has a clone size; where given, it reads once, few, many or a size class.

clone size: -
J gene: TRBJ1-5
V gene: TRBV9
D gene: -
CDR3 DNA: TGTGCCAGCAGCCGCGATCAGGCCCCACATCAGCCCCAGCATTTT
CDR3 protein: CASSRDQAPHQPQHF

clone size: -
J gene: TRBJ1-1
V gene: TRBV30
D gene: -
CDR3 DNA: TGTGCCTGGGAAAACCGAGGGACTGAAGCTTTCTTT
CDR3 protein: CAWENRGTEAFF

clone size: -
J gene: TRBJ2-7
V gene: TRBV5-1
D gene: -
CDR3 DNA: TGCGCCAGCAGCTTGGCAGCTGGGGCAGCGCACTACGAGCAGTACTTC
CDR3 protein: CASSLAAGAAHYEQYF

clone size: -
J gene: TRBJ2-5
V gene: TRBV7-2
D gene: -
CDR3 DNA: TGTGCCAGCAACCAAGGGGCTGAGCAGTACTTC
CDR3 protein: CASNQGAEQYF

clone size: -
J gene: TRBJ2-5
V gene: TRBV5-1
D gene: TRBD1
CDR3 DNA: TGCGCCAGCAGCTCGGACAGGGGGGAAGAGACCCAGTACTTC
CDR3 protein: CASSSDRGEETQYF

clone size: -
J gene: TRBJ2-3
V gene: TRBV4-2
D gene: -
CDR3 DNA: TGTGCCAGCAGCCACCCGTTTACTAGTCGTACCGGCACAGATACGCAGTATTTT
CDR3 protein: CASSHPFTSRTGTDTQYF

clone size: -
J gene: TRBJ2-7
V gene: TRBV6-1
D gene: TRBD1
CDR3 DNA: TGTGCCAGCAGACCCGGGACAGGGGCCTACGAGCAGTACTTC
CDR3 protein: CASRPGTGAYEQYF

clone size: -
J gene: TRBJ2-3
V gene: TRBV2
D gene: -
CDR3 DNA: TGTGCCAGAATGGGTCGGGACTCCACAGATACGCAGTATTTT
CDR3 protein: CARMGRDSTDTQYF

clone size: -
J gene: TRBJ2-7
V gene: TRBV6-5
D gene: TRBD1
CDR3 DNA: TGTGCCAGCAGTGTGACAGGGGACGAGCAGTACTTC
CDR3 protein: CASSVTGDEQYF

clone size: -
J gene: TRBJ1-1
V gene: TRBV28
D gene: -
CDR3 DNA: TGTGCCAGCAGTCCTGACAGGCTGAAAACTGAAGCTTTCTTT
CDR3 protein: CASSPDRLKTEAFF

clone size: few
J gene: TRBJ2-2
V gene: TRBV9
D gene: TRBD2
CDR3 DNA: TGTGCCAGCAGCCACTCTAGCGGGATCGGCACCGGGGAGCTGTTTTTT
CDR3 protein: CASSHSSGIGTGELFF

clone size: few
J gene: TRBJ2-7
V gene: TRBV5-1
D gene: TRBD1
CDR3 DNA: TGCGCCAGCAGCCCCCAGACAGGGGGCACTTACGAGCAGTACTTC
CDR3 protein: CASSPQTGGTYEQYF

clone size: few
J gene: TRBJ2-6
V gene: TRBV6-8
D gene: -
CDR3 DNA: TGTGCCAGCAGTTACGGACACTCTGGGGCCAACGTCCTGACTTTC
CDR3 protein: CASSYGHSGANVLTF

clone size: -
J gene: TRBJ2-5
V gene: TRBV10-1
D gene: TRBD1
CDR3 DNA: TGCGCCAACGTACAGGGGGCGGCAAGAAGTCAAGAGACCCAGTACTTC
CDR3 protein: CANVQGAARSQETQYF

clone size: -
J gene: TRBJ2-1
V gene: TRBV28
D gene: TRBD2
CDR3 DNA: TGTGCCAGCAGTCCCGCGGGGGGGGCCTACAATGAGCAGTTCTTC
CDR3 protein: CASSPAGGAYNEQFF

clone size: -
J gene: TRBJ1-2
V gene: TRBV5-4
D gene: TRBD1
CDR3 DNA: TGTGCCAGCAGCTTGAAGGACAGGGCTCGTGGCTACACCTTC
CDR3 protein: CASSLKDRARGYTF

clone size: once
J gene: TRBJ2-7
V gene: TRBV2
D gene: TRBD2
CDR3 DNA: TGTGCCAGCAATATGGGAGGGAGCTACGAGCAGTACTTC
CDR3 protein: CASNMGGSYEQYF